What follows are 19 T cell receptor beta chains derived from one specimen sequenced in a study of a mutant IDH1 vaccine in newly diagnosed glioma. Assay: immunoSEQ multiplex PCR; the TCRdb copy retains only in-frame clones and omits some. The repertoire includes 40,000 to 50,000 clones, 82% of them detected once, and about 17% sits in the top ten. Time point of the sample: week 47, end of study. Each dose of the vaccine consisted of 300 ug of mutant IDH1 20-mer peptide, with topical imiquimod. These receptors are not linked to any known antigen. This specimen was PBMCs, taken from a glioma patient whose treatment included an IDH1 peptide vaccine. All receptors come from a man aged 18 to 29 with glioma. Some clones in this sample may be carry-over from other donors' samples.

This clone was picked up a small number of times. The chain uses TRBV11-2 and TRBJ2-7; no reliable D call. V lost 6 bases and J lost 2, with 14 bases in between. Germline values: CDR1 SGHAT, CDR2 FQNNGV. The CDR3 has 14 amino acids. The CDR3 sequence is CASRSAVVPYEQYF. CDR3 coding DNA: TGTGCCAGCAGATCGGCCGTCGTCCCCTACGAGCAGTACTTC.

This chain uses TRBV5-1 with TRBJ2-3; no reliable D call. V was shortened by 1 base and J by 1 base, with 10 bases between the two germline ends. The CDR3 contains 15 residues. Looked up from germline, CDR1 is SGHRS and CDR2 is YFSETQ. CDR3 loop: CASSLHLPGTDTQYF. In DNA, the CDR3 is TGCGCCAGCAGCTTGCACTTGCCAGGCACAGATACGCAGTATTTT.

This clone occurred once. V gene TRBV7-2 combines with J gene TRBJ2-5; D is tentatively TRBD1 or TRBD2 (5 bases each). The CDR3 loop spans 15 amino acids. Trimming took off 4 bases at V and 1 base at J, with 13 bases between the two ends. In germline, CDR1 is SGHTA, CDR2 FQGNSA. Here the CDR3 DNA reads TGTGCCAGCAGCTCACAGGTGGGGGTCCAAGAGACCCAGTACTTC. Translated: CASSSQVGVQETQYF.

CDR3 region: CASSLGRGAHGYTF. DNA of the CDR3: TGTGCCAGCAGCTTAGGCAGGGGGGCCCATGGCTACACCTTC. The chain employs TRBV7-8 and TRBJ1-2, with 7 positions matching TRBD1. The CDR3 sequence is 14 residues long. Germline trimming cut 1 base from V and 6 bases from J; bases unmatched to any gene: 5. Germline V gene lookup returns CDR1 SGHVS and CDR2 FQNEAQ. The variable domain in full, with the rest retrieved from reference TRBV7-8 and TRBJ1-2, is GAGVSQSPRYKVAKRGQDVALRCDPISGHVSLFWYQQALGQGPEFLTYFQNEAQLDKSGLPSDRFFAERPEGSVSTLKIQRTQQEDSAVYLCASSLGRGAHGYTFGSGTRLTVV.

The CDR3 region is CASSPFWGTGTNEKLFF. In DNA, the CDR3 is TGTGCCAGCAGCCCATTTTGGGGGACAGGAACTAATGAAAAACTGTTTTTT. The chain recombines TRBV9 with TRBJ1-4; TRBD1 matches 8 bases. Trimming removed 4 bases from V and 1 base from J; junction bases left unmatched: 9. There are 17 residues in the CDR3. Germline V gene sequence: CDR1 SGDLS, CDR2 YYNGEE.

The chain couples TRBV28 to TRBJ2-3, with 10 bases that match TRBD1. V was pared by 6 bases and J by 7 bases, with 10 bases of the junction left unmatched. The germline V gene encodes CDR1 MDHEN and CDR2 SYDVKM. The CDR3 extends over 15 amino acids. CDR3 DNA: TGTGCCAGCAGCCCCCTGGGACAGGGGAGGAATACGCAGTATTTT. Translating it yields CASSPLGQGRNTQYF.

The gene calls are TRBV19 and TRBJ1-5, with a weak D call TRBD1 (5 bases). V was cut by 7 bases and J by 3 bases, with 10 bases left in between. Germline values: CDR1 LNHDA, CDR2 SQIVND (reference sequence). The length of the CDR3 is 13 residues. CDR3 sequence: CASNRLVNQPQHF. The CDR3 DNA is TGTGCCAGTAACAGGTTAGTCAATCAGCCCCAGCATTTT.

The chain is built from TRBV5-1 and TRBJ2-7; the D gene is possibly TRBD1 (6 bases). V shed 4 bases and J shed 2 bases, with 13 bases lying between them. This CDR3 comprises 14 residues. Germline V lookup: CDR1 SGHRS, CDR2 YFSETQ. The CDR3 bases are TGCGCCAGCAGCCCCGCAGGGGCCCCCTACGAGCAGTACTTC. This translates into CASSPAGAPYEQYF.

This clone was recorded only once. V and J are TRBV7-8 and TRBJ1-1; TRBD1 is a possible D gene (5 bases). CDR1 is SGHVS, CDR2 FQNEAQ, per germline. This CDR3 is 12 amino acids long. Deletions cut 6 bases from V and 4 bases from J, with 9 bases between. In DNA, the CDR3 is TGTGCCAGCAGAACCACAGGCACTGAAGCTTTCTTT. Its translation is CASRTTGTEAFF. Complete variable domain (other parts from reference TRBV7-8 and TRBJ1-1): GAGVSQSPRYKVAKRGQDVALRCDPISGHVSLFWYQQALGQGPEFLTYFQNEAQLDKSGLPSDRFFAERPEGSVSTLKIQRTQQEDSAVYLCASRTTGTEAFFGQGTRLTVV.

V and J are TRBV28 and TRBJ2-3, with 7 nucleotides matching TRBD2. With 8 bases clipped from V and 5 bases from J, the junction kept 13 bases outside the gene matches. CDR3 length equals 15 residues. The V gene's germline CDR1 is MDHEN and CDR2 SYDVKM. The CDR3 DNA follows: TGTGCCAGCTCCACGACTAGCATGATTGAAGATACGCAGTATTTT. Translation: CASSTTSMIEDTQYF.

The rearrangement uses TRBV5-1 and TRBJ2-1; D gene unclear. Between the trimmed V and J ends, which lost 4 bases and 4 bases, there was a span of 6 bases. Germline CDR1 SGHRS, CDR2 YFSETQ. The CDR3 sequence is 12 residues long. The CDR3 DNA reads TGCGCCAGCAGCAGGCGGTACAATGAGCAGTTCTTC. Its translation: CASSRRYNEQFF.

The V call is TRBV6-1, the J call TRBJ2-7, with 7 bases that match TRBD2. Germline V gene lookup returns CDR1 MNHNS and CDR2 SASEGT. The CDR3 runs to 18 residues. Losses at the gene ends were 2 bases for V and 6 bases for J; bases not matched to a gene: 19. CDR3 amino acids: CASSELGGGAGKRGEQYF. CDR3 DNA: TGTGCCAGCAGTGAACTCGGGGGAGGGGCCGGAAAAAGGGGCGAGCAGTACTTC.

J is TRBJ2-6 and V is TRBV25-1; the D is unclear. Trimming took 3 bases from V and 1 from J, leaving 7 bases between them. CDR3 length: 15 amino acids. Per the germline V gene, CDR1 is MGHDK and CDR2 is SYGVNS. CDR3: CASSDPRSGANVLTF. CDR3 nucleotides: TGTGCCAGCAGTGATCCACGGTCTGGGGCCAACGTCCTGACTTTC.

This clone is a singleton in its sample. This chain joins TRBV5-1 and TRBJ2-7, with D possibly TRBD2 on 7 matching bases. Germline CDR1 SGHRS, CDR2 YFSETQ. Trimming removed 5 bases at V and 5 bases at J, with 29 bases between. There are 18 residues in the CDR3. The CDR3 DNA reads TGCGCCAGCAGTTGGACCGGGTGGCGGCAGGGGAGGGAACACGAGCAGTACTTC. Amino acids: CASSWTGWRQGREHEQYF.

This chain joins TRBV12-5 and TRBJ1-5; unclear D gene. The CDR3 runs to 13 residues. Trimming stripped 8 bases from V and 0 bases from J, with 8 bases between. Germline V gene lookup returns CDR1 LGHNT and CDR2 FRNRAP. The CDR3 coding sequence is TGTGCTAGTCAGGATTATAGCAATCAGCCCCAGCATTTT. Its translation is CASQDYSNQPQHF.

The sample holds a few counts of this clone. The genes are TRBV6-6 and TRBJ1-1, with D unresolved. V shed 4 bases and J shed 2 bases, with 14 bases lying between them. This CDR3 has 15 residues. Germline values: CDR1 MNHNY, CDR2 SVGAGI (reference sequence). Written as DNA, the CDR3 is TGTGCCAGCAGTTTACCCCTTAACTCAAACACTGAAGCTTTCTTT. Its protein is CASSLPLNSNTEAFF.

The chain couples TRBV29-1 to TRBJ1-2, with 7 bases fitting TRBD1. Germline V gives CDR1 SQVTM, CDR2 ANQGSEA. This CDR3 has 15 residues. V dropped 6 bases and J dropped 3; count of bases not matched to a gene: 13. CDR3 in amino acids: CSVVTNRGFDYGYTF. The CDR3 coding sequence is TGCAGCGTGGTAACCAACAGGGGTTTTGACTATGGCTACACCTTC.

This chain connects TRBV7-9 to TRBJ1-5, with unresolved D. V gave up 0 bases and J gave up 9 bases, with 15 bases separating them. Germline V lookup: CDR1 SEHNR, CDR2 FQNEAQ (reference sequence). The CDR3 length is 15 residues. CDR3 sequence: CASSLAFGSPGPQHF. The CDR3, as DNA: TGTGCCAGCAGCTTAGCTTTCGGGAGCCCGGGGCCCCAGCATTTT.

The chain couples TRBV30 to TRBJ2-1, with TRBD2 matching over 7 bases. The CDR3 sequence is 18 residues long. The germline V gene encodes CDR1 GTSNPN and CDR2 SVGIG (reference sequence). J was trimmed by 9 bases and V by 3 bases; bases with no gene match: 23. CDR3 DNA sequence: TGTGCCTGGAGCATTGGGAGGGCAGGGTTTAGGATTTGGGGTGAGCAGTTCTTC. It is translated as CAWSIGRAGFRIWGEQFF.